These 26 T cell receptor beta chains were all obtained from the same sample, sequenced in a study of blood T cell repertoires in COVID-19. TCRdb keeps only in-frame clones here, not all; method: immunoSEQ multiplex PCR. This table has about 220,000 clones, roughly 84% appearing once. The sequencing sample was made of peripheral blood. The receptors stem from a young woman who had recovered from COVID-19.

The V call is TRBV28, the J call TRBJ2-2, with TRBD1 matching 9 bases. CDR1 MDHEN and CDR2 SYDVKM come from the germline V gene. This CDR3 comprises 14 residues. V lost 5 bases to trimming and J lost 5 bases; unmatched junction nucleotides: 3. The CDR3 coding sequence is TGTGCCAGCAGTCTCGGACAGGGGACCGGGGAGCTGTTTTTT. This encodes CASSLGQGTGELFF. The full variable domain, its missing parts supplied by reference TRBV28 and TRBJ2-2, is DVKVTQSSRYLVKRTGEKVFLECVQDMDHENMFWYRQDPGLGLRLIYFSYDVKMKEKGDIPEGYSVSREKKERFSLILESASTNQTSMYLCASSLGQGTGELFFGEGSRLTVL.

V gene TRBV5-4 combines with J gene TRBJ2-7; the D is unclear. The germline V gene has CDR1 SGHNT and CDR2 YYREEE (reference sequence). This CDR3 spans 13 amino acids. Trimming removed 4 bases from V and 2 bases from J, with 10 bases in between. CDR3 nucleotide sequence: TGTGCCAGCAGCCATCGCGGTACCTACGAGCAGTACTTC. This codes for CASSHRGTYEQYF.

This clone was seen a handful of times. CDR3: CASSSAQTISSGNTIYF. The CDR3 nucleotides are TGTGCCAGCAGCTCGGCCCAGACTATTAGCTCTGGAAACACCATATATTTT. The rearrangement joins TRBV5-4 to TRBJ1-3; D unclear. With 3 bases removed from V and 0 bases from J, the gap between germline ends came to 16 bases. Germline CDR1 and CDR2: SGHNT and YYREEE (reference sequence). This CDR3 is 17 amino acids long.

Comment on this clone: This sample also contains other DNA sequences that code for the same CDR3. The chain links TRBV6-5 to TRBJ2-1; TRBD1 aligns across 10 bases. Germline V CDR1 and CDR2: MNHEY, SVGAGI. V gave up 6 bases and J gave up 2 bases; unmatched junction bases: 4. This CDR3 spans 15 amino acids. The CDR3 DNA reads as TGTGCCAGCAGCCCCGGACAGGGGGCCTACAATGAGCAGTTCTTC. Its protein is CASSPGQGAYNEQFF.

The CDR3 DNA follows: TGCGCCAGCAGCCCAGGGTGGTGGACCGGGGAGCTGTTTTTT. This codes for CASSPGWWTGELFF. V and J are TRBV5-1 and TRBJ2-2, with D possibly matching TRBD1 (5 bases). V was pared by 4 bases and J by 5 bases, with 12 bases between. The CDR3 spans 14 residues. Germline-derived CDR1 and CDR2 are SGHRS and YFSETQ.

The chain's CDR3 is CASSLGTGGLGYTF. CDR3 nucleotide sequence: TGTGCCAGCAGTTTAGGGACAGGGGGCCTTGGCTACACCTTC. The chain couples TRBV27 to TRBJ1-2, with 12 bases matching TRBD1. This CDR3 has 14 residues. V was clipped by 2 bases and J by 7 bases; unmatched bases: 2. Germline lookup yields CDR1 MNHEY and CDR2 SMNVEV (reference sequence).

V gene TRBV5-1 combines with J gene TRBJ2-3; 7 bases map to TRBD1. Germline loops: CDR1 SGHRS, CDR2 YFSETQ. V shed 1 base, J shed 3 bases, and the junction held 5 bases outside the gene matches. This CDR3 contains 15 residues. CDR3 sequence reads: CASSLSGQSTDTQYF. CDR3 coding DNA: TGCGCCAGCAGCTTGTCGGGACAGTCAACAGATACGCAGTATTTT. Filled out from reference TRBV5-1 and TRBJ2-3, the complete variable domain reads KAGVTQTPRYLIKTRGQQVTLSCSPISGHRSVSWYQQTPGQGLQFLFEYFSETQRNKGNFPGRFSGRQFSNSRSEMNVSTLELGDSALYLCASSLSGQSTDTQYFGPGTRLTVL.

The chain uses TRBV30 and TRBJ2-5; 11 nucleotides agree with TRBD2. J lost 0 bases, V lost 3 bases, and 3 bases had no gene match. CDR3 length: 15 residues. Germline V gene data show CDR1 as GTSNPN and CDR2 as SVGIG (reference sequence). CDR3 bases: TGTGCCTGGAGACCTAGCGGGAGGAACCAAGAGACCCAGTACTTC. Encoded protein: CAWRPSGRNQETQYF.

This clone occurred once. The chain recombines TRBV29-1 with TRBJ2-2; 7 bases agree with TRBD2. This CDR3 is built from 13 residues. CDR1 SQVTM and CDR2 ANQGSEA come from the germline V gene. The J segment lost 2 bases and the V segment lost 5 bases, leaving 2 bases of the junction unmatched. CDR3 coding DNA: TGCAGCGTTCGCGGGAGCAACACCGGGGAGCTGTTTTTT. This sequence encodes CSVRGSNTGELFF.

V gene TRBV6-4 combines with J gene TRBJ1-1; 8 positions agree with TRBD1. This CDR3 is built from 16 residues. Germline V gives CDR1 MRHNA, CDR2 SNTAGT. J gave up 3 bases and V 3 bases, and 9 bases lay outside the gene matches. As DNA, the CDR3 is TGTGCCAGCAGTGAATCCACAGGGGGGACGGACACTGAAGCTTTCTTT. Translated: CASSESTGGTDTEAFF.

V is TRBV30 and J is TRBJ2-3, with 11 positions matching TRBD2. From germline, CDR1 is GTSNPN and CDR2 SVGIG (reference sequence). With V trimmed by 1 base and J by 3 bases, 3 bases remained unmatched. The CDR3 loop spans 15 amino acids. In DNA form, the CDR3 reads TGTGCCTGGAGTGCCTTAGCGGGAGGGACAGATACGCAGTATTTT. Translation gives CAWSALAGGTDTQYF.

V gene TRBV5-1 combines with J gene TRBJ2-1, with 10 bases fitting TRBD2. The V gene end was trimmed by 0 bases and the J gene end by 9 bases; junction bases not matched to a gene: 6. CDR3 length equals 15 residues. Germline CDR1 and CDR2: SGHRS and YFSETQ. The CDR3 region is CASSLEASGSREQFF. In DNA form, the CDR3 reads TGCGCCAGCAGCTTGGAGGCTAGCGGGAGTCGTGAGCAGTTCTTC.

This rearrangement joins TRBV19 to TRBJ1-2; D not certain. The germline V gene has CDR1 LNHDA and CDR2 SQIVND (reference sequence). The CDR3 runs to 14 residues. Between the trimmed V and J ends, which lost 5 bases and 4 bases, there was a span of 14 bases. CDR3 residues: CASSWAGSAYGYTF. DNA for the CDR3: TGTGCCAGTAGTTGGGCAGGTTCCGCCTATGGCTACACCTTC.

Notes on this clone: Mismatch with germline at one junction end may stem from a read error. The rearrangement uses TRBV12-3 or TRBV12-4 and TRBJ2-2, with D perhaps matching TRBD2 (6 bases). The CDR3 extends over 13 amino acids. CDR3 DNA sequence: TGTGCCAGTCGGGACTCCGAACACCGGGGAGCTGTTTTT. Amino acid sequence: CASRDSEHRGAVF.

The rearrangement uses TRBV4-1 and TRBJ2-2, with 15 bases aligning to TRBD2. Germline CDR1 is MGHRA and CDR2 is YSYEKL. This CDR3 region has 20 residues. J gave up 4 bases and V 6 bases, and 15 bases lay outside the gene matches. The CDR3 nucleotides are TGCGCCAGCAGTCCGAACGGACTAGCGGGAGGGGGGATGAGCACCGGGGAGCTGTTTTTT. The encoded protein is CASSPNGLAGGGMSTGELFF.

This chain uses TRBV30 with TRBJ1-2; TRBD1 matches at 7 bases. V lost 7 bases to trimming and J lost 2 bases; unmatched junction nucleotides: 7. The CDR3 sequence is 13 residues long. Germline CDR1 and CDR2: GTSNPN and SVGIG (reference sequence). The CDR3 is CASGDSRNYGYTF. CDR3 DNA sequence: TGTGCCTCGGGGGACAGCAGAAACTATGGCTACACCTTC.

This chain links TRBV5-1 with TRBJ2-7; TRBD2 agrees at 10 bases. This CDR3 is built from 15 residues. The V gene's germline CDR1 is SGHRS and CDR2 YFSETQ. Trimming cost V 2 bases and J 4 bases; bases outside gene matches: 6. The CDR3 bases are TGCGCCAGCAGCTTTGACGGGACTAGCGCTTACGAGCAGTACTTC. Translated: CASSFDGTSAYEQYF.

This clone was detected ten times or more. The CDR3 DNA is TGCAGCGTTCTTACCGGGACTCGGTCCTACGAGCAGTACTTC. The encoded protein is CSVLTGTRSYEQYF. The rearrangement uses TRBV29-1 and TRBJ2-7; possibly TRBD2 for D (6 bases). The germline V gene encodes CDR1 SQVTM and CDR2 ANQGSEA. CDR3 length equals 14 residues. Trimming shortened V by 5 bases and J by 1 base, and 15 bases separated the two germline ends.

The CDR3 is CASSSPRQGDYEQYF. CDR3 DNA sequence: TGTGCCAGCAGCTCTCCTCGCCAGGGCGACTACGAGCAGTACTTC. The rearrangement links TRBV11-1 to TRBJ2-7; a possible D gene is TRBD1 (5 bases). V gave up 4 bases and J gave up 3 bases, with 16 bases separating them. This CDR3 contains 15 residues. Germline CDR1 is SGHAT and CDR2 is FQDESV (reference sequence).

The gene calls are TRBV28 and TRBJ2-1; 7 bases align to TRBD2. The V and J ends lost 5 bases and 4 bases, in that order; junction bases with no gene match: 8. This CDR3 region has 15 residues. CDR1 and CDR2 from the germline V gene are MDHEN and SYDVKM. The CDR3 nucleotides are TGTGCCAGCAGTACCCGACTAGCCCCTTACAATGAGCAGTTCTTC. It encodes CASSTRLAPYNEQFF.

The CDR3 DNA sequence: TGTGCCAGCAGTACGTACAGGGAACCCTATGGCTACACCTTC. This codes for CASSTYREPYGYTF. The chain employs TRBV28 and TRBJ1-2; D may be TRBD1 (6 bases). Deletions cut 5 bases from V and 4 bases from J, with 14 bases between. Per the germline V gene, CDR1 is MDHEN and CDR2 is SYDVKM. This CDR3 region has 14 residues.

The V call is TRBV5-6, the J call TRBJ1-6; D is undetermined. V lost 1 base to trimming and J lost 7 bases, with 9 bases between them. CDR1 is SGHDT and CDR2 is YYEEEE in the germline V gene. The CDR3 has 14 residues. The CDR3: CASSLSISNSPLHF. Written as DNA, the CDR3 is TGTGCCAGCAGCTTGAGCATCTCCAATTCACCCCTCCACTTT.

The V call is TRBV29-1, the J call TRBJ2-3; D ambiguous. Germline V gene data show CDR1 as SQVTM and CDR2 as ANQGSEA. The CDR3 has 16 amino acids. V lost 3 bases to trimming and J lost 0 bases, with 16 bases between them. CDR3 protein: CSVERFPGSSTDTQYF. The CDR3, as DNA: TGCAGCGTTGAGAGATTTCCAGGATCTAGCACAGATACGCAGTATTTT.

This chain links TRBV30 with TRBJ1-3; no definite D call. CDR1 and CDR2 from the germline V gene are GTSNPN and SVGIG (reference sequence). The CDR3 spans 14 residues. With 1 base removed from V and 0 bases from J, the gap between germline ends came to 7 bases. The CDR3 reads CAWSGGGSGNTIYF. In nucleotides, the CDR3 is TGTGCCTGGAGTGGAGGAGGCTCTGGAAACACCATATATTTT.

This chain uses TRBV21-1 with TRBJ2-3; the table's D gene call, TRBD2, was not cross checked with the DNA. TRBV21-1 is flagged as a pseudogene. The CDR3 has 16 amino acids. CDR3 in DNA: TGTGCCTCTCAGCAAATACTAGCGGGAGTTGTAGATACGCAGTATTTT. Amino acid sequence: CASQQILAGVVDTQYF.

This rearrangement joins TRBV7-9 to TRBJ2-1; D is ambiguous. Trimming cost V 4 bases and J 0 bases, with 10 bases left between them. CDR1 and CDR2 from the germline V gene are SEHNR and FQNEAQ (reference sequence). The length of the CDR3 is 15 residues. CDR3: CASSSRQDSYNEQFF. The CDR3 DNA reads TGTGCCAGCAGCTCGAGACAAGACTCCTACAATGAGCAGTTCTTC. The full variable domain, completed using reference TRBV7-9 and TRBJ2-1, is DTGVSQNPRHKITKRGQNVTFRCDPISEHNRLYWYRQTLGQGPEFLTYFQNEAQLEKSRLLSDRFSAERPKGSFSTLEIQRTEQGDSAMYLCASSSRQDSYNEQFFGPGTRLTVL.